A selection of T cell receptor beta chains follows, all from one sample in a study of cytomegalovirus exposure and HLA in healthy donors. TCRdb's table, derived via immunoSEQ multiplex PCR, lists solely in-frame clones and lacks some. Of some 130,000 clones in the sample, more than 65% are singletons; the top ten hold more than 4%. The sequenced material came from PBMCs. The receptors originated from a male donor in good health and CMV-seropositive. Both conserved end residues are trimmed from each CDR3. Only some rows state a clone size, as once, few, many or a class for expanded clones.

CDR3	size	V	J
ASSVGGLLNTEAF	-	TRBV9	TRBJ1-1
ASSPLAAMNTEAF	few	TRBV18	TRBJ1-1
ASDPGQGRNWGNQPQH	-	TRBV19	TRBJ1-5
ASSPPDSDYEQY	-	TRBV18	TRBJ2-7
AIRRDSFEAF	-	TRBV10-3	TRBJ1-1
ASSSPPGQAFSGANGLT	-	TRBV7-9	TRBJ2-6
ASSRPGLDTDTQY	-	TRBV6-6	TRBJ2-3
ASSDSRQGETYEQY	-	TRBV6-4	TRBJ2-7
ASSLLASGSGETQY	-	TRBV5-1	TRBJ2-5
ASSPLSTETSGNTIY	-	TRBV28	TRBJ1-3
ASSFGGMNSPLH	-	TRBV7-2	TRBJ1-6
ASSVAPMGGGTDTQY	-	TRBV9	TRBJ2-3
ASSTGEETGELF	-	TRBV28	TRBJ2-2
ASSPGTSGAYEQY	few	TRBV7-2	-
ATRDRNTEAF	-	TRBV19	TRBJ1-1
ASSESALGTGELF	-	TRBV2	TRBJ2-2
ASSSDPYSNQPQH	few	TRBV5-5	TRBJ1-5
AVLFRDRWSEQY	-	TRBV6-1	TRBJ2-7
ASSATTGKANTIY	-	TRBV7-9	TRBJ1-3
ASSLTGTYEQY	-	TRBV5-5	TRBJ2-7
ASSISYTDTQY	-	TRBV19	TRBJ2-3
ASSADSRGSGGYT	-	TRBV7-9	TRBJ1-2
ASKTGGGSNQPQH	few	TRBV6-1	TRBJ1-5
ASSISGVSTDTQY	-	TRBV19	TRBJ2-3
ASSIRDRGTEAF	-	TRBV19	TRBJ1-1
ASSPISNTEAF	-	TRBV9	TRBJ1-1
ASSSLGRVGYEQY	-	TRBV27	TRBJ2-7
ASSAIGQGDEKLF	once	TRBV5-1	TRBJ1-4
AISDPTSGTYEQY	-	TRBV10-3	TRBJ2-7
ASSSPTGKYEQY	-	TRBV11-1	TRBJ2-7
ASRDRDRQPQH	few	TRBV19	TRBJ1-5
SVPGVAGPYEQY	-	TRBV29-1	TRBJ2-7
ASSSGLAREQY	-	TRBV2	TRBJ2-7
ASSLDRSQPQH	-	TRBV28	TRBJ1-5
AGRGSSGEQY	few	TRBV5-4	TRBJ2-7
ASSQDPPTGLINEQY	-	TRBV4-1	TRBJ2-7
ASSLERMNTEAF	-	TRBV5-4	TRBJ1-1
ASSQQGPHQPQH	-	TRBV19	TRBJ1-5
ASSPGPSSYEQY	-	TRBV18	TRBJ2-7
ASSLPPGENSQY	-	TRBV5-6	TRBJ2-4
ASSPGGSPNIQY	-	TRBV28	TRBJ2-4
ASSPGLAGGRNEQF	-	TRBV18	TRBJ2-1
ASSLGTAGGYT	-	TRBV5-1	TRBJ1-2
ASREQVNEQY	-	TRBV5-1	TRBJ2-7
ASSPGTSGSGTGELF	-	TRBV18	TRBJ2-2
ASSRTSGSSYEQY	-	TRBV7-2	TRBJ2-7
ASSGDRVLSPLH	once	TRBV2	TRBJ1-6
ASSDGKPNQPQH	-	TRBV6-1	TRBJ1-5
ASSTGGAGNTIY	-	TRBV28	TRBJ1-3
ASSQGTRQGEHRGAV	-	TRBV14	TRBJ2-2